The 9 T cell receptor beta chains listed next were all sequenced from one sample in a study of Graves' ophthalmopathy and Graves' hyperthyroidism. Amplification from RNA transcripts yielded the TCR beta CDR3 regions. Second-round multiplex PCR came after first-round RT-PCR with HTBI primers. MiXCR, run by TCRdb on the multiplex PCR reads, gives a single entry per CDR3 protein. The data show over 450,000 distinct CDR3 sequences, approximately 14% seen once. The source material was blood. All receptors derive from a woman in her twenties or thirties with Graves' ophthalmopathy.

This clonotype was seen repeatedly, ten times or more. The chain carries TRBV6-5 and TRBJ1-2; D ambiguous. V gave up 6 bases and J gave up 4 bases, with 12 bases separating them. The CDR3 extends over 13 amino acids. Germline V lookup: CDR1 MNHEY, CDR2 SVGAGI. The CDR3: CASSRPRAYGYTF. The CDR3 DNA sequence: TGTGCCAGCAGCAGACCGAGAGCCTATGGCTACACCTTC.

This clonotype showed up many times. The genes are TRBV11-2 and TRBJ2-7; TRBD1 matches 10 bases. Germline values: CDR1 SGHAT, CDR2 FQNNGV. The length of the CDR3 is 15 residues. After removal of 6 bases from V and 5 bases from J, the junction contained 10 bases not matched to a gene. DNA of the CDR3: TGTGCCAGCAGACGTCCGGGACAGGGGAGGAACGAGCAGTACTTC. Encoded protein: CASRRPGQGRNEQYF.

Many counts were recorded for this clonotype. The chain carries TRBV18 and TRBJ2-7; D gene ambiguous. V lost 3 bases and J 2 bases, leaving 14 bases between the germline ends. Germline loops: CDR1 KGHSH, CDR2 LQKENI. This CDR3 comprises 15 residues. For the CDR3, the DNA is TGTGCCAGCTCACCTGCCCCCCTAAGGCCCTACGAGCAGTACTTC. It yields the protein CASSPAPLRPYEQYF.

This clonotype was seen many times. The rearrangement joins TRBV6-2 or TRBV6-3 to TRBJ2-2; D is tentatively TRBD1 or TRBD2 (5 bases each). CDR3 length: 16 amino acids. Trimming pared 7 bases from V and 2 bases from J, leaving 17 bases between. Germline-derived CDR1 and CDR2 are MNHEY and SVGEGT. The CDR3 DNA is TGTGCCAGCACCCGAATGAGGGGCGGAAACACCGGGGAGCTGTTTTTT. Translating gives CASTRMRGGNTGELFF.

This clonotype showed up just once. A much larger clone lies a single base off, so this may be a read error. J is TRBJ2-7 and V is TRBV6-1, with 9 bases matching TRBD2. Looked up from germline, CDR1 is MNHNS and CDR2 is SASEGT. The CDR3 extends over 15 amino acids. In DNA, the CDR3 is TGTGCCAGCAGTGAAGCAGCGGGAGGAAGCTACGAGCAGTGCTTC. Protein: CASSEAAGGSYEQCF.

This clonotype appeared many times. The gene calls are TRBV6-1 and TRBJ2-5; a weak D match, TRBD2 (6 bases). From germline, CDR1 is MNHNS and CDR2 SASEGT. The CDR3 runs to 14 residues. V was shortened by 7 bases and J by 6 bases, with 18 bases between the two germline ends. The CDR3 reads CASNRLVRNQTQYF. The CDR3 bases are TGTGCCAGCAATCGACTAGTCCGGAACCAGACCCAGTACTTC.

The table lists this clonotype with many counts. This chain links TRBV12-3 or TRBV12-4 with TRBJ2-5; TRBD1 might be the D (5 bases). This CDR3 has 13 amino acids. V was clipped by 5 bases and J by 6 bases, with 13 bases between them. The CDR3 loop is CASSQGVAKTQYF. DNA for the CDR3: TGTGCCAGCAGTCAAGGGGTGGCTAAGACCCAGTACTTC.

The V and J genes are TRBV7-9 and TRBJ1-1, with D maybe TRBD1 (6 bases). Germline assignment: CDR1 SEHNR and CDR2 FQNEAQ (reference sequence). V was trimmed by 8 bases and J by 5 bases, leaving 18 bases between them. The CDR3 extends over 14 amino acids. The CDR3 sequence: CASQLGGSMTEAFF. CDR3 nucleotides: TGTGCCAGCCAGCTCGGGGGCTCGATGACTGAAGCTTTCTTT. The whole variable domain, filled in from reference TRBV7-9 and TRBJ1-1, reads DTGVSQNPRHKITKRGQNVTFRCDPISEHNRLYWYRQTLGQGPEFLTYFQNEAQLEKSRLLSDRFSAERPKGSFSTLEIQRTEQGDSAMYLCASQLGGSMTEAFFGQGTRLTVV.

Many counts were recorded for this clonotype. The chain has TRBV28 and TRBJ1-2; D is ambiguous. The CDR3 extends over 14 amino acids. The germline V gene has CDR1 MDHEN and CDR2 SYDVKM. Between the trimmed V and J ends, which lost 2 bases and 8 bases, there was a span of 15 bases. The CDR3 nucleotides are TGTGCCAGCAGTTTAGGAGGGCAAGATCGCGGCTACACCTTC. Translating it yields CASSLGGQDRGYTF.